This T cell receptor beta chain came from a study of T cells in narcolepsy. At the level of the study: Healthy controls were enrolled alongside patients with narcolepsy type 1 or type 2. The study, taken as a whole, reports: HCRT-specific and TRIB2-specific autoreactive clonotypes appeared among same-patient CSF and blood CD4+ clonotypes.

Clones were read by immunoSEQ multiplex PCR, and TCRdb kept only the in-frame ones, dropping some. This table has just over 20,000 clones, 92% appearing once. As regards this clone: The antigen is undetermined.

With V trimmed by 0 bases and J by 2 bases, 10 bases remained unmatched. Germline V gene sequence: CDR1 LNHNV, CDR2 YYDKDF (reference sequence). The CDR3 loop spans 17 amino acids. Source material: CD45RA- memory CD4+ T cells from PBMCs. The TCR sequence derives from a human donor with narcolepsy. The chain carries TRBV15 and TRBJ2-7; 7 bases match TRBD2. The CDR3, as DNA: TGTGCCACCAGCAGAGAAGGGACCAGCGGGGCGACCTACGAGCAGTACTTC. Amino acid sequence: CATSREGTSGATYEQYF. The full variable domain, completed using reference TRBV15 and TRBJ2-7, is DAMVIQNPRYQVTQFGKPVTLSCSQTLNHNVMYWYQQKSSQAPKLLFHYYDKDFNNEADTPDNFQSRRPNTSFCFLDIRSPGLGDTAMYLCATSREGTSGATYEQYFGPGTRLTVT.